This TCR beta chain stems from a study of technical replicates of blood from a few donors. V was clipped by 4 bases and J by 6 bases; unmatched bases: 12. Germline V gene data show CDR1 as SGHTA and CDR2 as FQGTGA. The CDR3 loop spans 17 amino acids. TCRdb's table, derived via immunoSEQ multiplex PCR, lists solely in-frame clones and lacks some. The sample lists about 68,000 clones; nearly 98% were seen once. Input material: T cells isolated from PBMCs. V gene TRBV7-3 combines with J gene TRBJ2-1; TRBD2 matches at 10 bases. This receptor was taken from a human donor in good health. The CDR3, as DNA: TGTGCCAGCAGCTCCCCTGCGACTAGCGGGTGGATCAATGAGCAGTTCTTC. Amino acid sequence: CASSSPATSGWINEQFF.